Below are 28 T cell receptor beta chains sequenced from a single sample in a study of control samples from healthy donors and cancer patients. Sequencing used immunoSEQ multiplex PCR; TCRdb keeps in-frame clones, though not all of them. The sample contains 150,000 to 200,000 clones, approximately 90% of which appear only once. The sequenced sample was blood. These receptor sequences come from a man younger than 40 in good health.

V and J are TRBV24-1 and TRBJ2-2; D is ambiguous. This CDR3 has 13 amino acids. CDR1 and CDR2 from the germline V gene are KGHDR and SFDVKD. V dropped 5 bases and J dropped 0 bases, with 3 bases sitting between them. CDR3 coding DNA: TGTGCCACCAGTGGGGCGAACACCGGGGAGCTGTTTTTT. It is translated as CATSGANTGELFF.

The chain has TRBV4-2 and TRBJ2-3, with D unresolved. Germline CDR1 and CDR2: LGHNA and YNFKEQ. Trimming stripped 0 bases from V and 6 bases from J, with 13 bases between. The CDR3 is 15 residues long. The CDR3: CASSQDFTAGDTQYF. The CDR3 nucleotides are TGTGCCAGCAGCCAAGATTTCACTGCTGGGGATACGCAGTATTTT.

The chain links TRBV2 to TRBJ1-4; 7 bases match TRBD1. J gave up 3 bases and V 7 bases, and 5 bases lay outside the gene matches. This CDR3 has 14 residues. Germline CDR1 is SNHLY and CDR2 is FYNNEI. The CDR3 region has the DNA TGTGCCAGCAACCCAGACAGGGCTAATGAAAAACTGTTTTTT. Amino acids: CASNPDRANEKLFF.

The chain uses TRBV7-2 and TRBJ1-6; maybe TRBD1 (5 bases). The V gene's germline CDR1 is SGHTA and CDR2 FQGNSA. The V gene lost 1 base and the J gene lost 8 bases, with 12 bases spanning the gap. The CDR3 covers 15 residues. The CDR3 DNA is TGTGCCAGCAGCTTAGATGGCAGGGTTGATTCACCCCTCCACTTT. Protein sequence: CASSLDGRVDSPLHF.

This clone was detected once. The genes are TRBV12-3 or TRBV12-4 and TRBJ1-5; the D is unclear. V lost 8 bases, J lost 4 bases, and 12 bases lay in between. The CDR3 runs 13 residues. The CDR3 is CASALDQNQPQHF. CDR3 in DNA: TGTGCCAGCGCCCTAGATCAGAATCAGCCCCAGCATTTT.

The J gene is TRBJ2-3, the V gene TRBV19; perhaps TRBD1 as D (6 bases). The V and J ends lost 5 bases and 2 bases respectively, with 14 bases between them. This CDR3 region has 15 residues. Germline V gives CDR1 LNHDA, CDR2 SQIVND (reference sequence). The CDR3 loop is CASSPGDGYTDTQYF. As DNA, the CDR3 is TGTGCCAGTAGTCCAGGGGACGGCTACACAGATACGCAGTATTTT. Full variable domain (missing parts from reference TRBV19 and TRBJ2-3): DGGITQSPKYLFRKEGQNVTLSCEQNLNHDAMYWYRQDPGQGLRLIYYSQIVNDFQKGDIAEGYSVSREKKESFPLTVTSAQKNPTAFYLCASSPGDGYTDTQYFGPGTRLTVL.

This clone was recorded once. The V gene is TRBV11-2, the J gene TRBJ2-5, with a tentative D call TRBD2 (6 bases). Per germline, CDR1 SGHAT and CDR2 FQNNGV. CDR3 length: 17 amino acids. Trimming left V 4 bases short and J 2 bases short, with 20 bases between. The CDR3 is CASSSRGVGTGQETQYF. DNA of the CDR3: TGTGCCAGCAGCTCTCGAGGAGTCGGGACTGGTCAAGAGACCCAGTACTTC.

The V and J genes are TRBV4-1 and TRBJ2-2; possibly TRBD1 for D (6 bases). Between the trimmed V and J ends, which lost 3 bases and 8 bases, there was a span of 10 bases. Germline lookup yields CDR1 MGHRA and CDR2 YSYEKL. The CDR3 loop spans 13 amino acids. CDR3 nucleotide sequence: TGCGCCAGCAGCCAGGGGGCCGGGGGGGAGCTGTTTTTT. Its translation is CASSQGAGGELFF.

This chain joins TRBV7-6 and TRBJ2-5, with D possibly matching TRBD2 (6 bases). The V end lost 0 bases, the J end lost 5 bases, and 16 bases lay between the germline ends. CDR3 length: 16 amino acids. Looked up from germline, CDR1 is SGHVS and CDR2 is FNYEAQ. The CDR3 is CASSLAGGSVSETQYF. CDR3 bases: TGTGCCAGCAGCTTAGCCGGGGGATCGGTCTCTGAGACCCAGTACTTC.

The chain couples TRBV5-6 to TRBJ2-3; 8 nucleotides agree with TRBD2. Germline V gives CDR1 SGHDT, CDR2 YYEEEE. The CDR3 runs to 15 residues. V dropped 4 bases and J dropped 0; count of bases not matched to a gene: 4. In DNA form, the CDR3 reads TGTGCCAGCAGCCGAAGACTAGCGAGCACAGATACGCAGTATTTT. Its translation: CASSRRLASTDTQYF. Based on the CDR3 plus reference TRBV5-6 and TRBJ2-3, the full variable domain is DAGVTQSPTHLIKTRGQQVTLRCSPKSGHDTVSWYQQALGQGPQFIFQYYEEEERQRGNFPDRFSGHQFPNYSSELNVNALLLGDSALYLCASSRRLASTDTQYFGPGTRLTVL.

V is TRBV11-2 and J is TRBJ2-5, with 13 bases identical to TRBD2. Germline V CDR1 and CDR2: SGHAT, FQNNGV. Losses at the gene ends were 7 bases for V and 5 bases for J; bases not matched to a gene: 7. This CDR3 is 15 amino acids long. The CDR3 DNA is TGTGCCAGCATCGGACTAGCGGGAGTGGGTGAGACCCAGTACTTC. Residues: CASIGLAGVGETQYF.

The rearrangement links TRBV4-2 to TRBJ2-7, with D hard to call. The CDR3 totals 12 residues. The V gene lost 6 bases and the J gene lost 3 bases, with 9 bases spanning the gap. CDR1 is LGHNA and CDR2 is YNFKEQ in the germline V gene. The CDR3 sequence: CASSQSGYEQYF. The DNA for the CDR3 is TGTGCCAGCAGTCAGTCCGGCTACGAGCAGTACTTC.

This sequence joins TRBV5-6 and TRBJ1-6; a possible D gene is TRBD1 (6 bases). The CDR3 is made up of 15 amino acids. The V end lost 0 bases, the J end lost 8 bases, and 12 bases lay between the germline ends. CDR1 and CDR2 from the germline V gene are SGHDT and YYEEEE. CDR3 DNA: TGTGCCAGCAGCTTGGGTCCAGGGGTGGATTCACCCCTCCACTTT. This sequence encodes CASSLGPGVDSPLHF.

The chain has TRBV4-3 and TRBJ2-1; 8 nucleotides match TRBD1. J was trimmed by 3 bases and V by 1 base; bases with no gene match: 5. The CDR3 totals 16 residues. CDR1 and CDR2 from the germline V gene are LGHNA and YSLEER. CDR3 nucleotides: TGCGCCAGCAGCCAAGTAGACAGGGGAATCTACAATGAGCAGTTCTTC. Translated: CASSQVDRGIYNEQFF.

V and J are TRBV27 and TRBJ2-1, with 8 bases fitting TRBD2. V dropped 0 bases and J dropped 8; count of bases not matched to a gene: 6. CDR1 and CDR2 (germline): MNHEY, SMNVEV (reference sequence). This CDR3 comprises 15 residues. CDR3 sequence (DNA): TGTGCCAGCAGTTTATCTGCGGGGGGTCGTTATGAGCAGTTCTTC. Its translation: CASSLSAGGRYEQFF.

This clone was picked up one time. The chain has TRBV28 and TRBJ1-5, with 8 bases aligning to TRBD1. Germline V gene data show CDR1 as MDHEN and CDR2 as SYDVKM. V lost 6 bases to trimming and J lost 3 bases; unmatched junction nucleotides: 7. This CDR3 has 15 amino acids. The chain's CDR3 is CASSSPGQVNQPQHF. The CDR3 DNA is TGTGCCAGCAGCTCCCCGGGACAGGTCAATCAGCCCCAGCATTTT. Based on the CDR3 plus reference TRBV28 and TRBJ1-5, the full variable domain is DVKVTQSSRYLVKRTGEKVFLECVQDMDHENMFWYRQDPGLGLRLIYFSYDVKMKEKGDIPEGYSVSREKKERFSLILESASTNQTSMYLCASSSPGQVNQPQHFGDGTRLSIL.

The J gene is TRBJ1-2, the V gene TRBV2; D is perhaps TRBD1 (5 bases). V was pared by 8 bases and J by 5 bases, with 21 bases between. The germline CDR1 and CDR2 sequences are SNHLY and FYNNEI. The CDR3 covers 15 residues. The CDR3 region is CASRSQGAPPYGYTF. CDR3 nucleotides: TGTGCCAGCCGTAGTCAAGGGGCCCCCCCTTATGGCTACACCTTC. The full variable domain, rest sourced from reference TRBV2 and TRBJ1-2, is EPEVTQTPSHQVTQMGQEVILRCVPISNHLYFYWYRQILGQKVEFLVSFYNNEISEKSEIFDDQFSVERPDGSNFTLKIRSTKLEDSAMYFCASRSQGAPPYGYTFGSGTRLTVV.

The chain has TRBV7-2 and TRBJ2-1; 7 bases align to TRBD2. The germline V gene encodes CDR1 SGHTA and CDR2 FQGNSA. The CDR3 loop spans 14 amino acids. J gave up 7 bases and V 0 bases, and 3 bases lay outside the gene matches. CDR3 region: CASSLAGTTNEQFF. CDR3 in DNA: TGTGCCAGCAGCTTAGCTGGGACTACTAATGAGCAGTTCTTC.

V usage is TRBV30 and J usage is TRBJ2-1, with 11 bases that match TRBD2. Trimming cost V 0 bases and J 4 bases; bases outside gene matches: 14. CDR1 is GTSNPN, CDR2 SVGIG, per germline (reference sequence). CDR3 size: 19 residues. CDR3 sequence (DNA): TGTGCCTGGAGTGTACCTCCTAGCGGGAGGCCTAAACGATACAATGAGCAGTTCTTC. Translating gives CAWSVPPSGRPKRYNEQFF.

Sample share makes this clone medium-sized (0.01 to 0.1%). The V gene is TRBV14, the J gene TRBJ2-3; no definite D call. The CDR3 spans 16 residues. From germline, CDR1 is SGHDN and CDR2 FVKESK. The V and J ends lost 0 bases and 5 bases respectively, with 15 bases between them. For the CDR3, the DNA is TGTGCCAGCAGCCAAGATTTCTTCGCGGTTGGAGATACGCAGTATTTT. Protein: CASSQDFFAVGDTQYF.

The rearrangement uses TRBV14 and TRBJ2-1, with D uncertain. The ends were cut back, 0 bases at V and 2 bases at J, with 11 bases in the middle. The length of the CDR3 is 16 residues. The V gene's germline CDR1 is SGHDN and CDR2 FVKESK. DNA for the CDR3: TGTGCCAGCAGCCAAGATAGTCTAGGTCCCTACAATGAGCAGTTCTTC. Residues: CASSQDSLGPYNEQFF.

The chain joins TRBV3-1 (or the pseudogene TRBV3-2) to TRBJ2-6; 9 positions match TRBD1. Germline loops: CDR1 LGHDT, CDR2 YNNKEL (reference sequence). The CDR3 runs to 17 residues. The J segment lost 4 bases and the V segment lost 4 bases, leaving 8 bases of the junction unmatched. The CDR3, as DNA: TGTGCCAGCAGCCCCTCGGACAGGGGTTCCGGGGCCAACGTCCTGACTTTC. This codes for CASSPSDRGSGANVLTF.

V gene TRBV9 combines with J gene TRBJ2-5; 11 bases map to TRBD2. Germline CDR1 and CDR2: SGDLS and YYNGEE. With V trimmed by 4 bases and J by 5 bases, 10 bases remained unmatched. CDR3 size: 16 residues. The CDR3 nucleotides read TGTGCCAGCAGCTTACTAGCGGGGGTAGGTCCGGAGACCCAGTACTTC. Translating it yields CASSLLAGVGPETQYF.

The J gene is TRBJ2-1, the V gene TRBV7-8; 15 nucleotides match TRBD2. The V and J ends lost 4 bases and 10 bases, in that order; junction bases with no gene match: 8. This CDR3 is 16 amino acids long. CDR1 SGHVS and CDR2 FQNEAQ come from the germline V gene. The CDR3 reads CASSSGLAGGPREQFF. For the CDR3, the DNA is TGTGCCAGCAGCTCCGGACTAGCGGGGGGGCCTAGGGAGCAGTTCTTC. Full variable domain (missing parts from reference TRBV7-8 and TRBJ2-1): GAGVSQSPRYKVAKRGQDVALRCDPISGHVSLFWYQQALGQGPEFLTYFQNEAQLDKSGLPSDRFFAERPEGSVSTLKIQRTQQEDSAVYLCASSSGLAGGPREQFFGPGTRLTVL.

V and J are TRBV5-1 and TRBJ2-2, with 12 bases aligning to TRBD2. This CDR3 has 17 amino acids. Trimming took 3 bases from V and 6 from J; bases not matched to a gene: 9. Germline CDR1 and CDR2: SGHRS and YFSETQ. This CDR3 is CASSSIPSGGAAGELFF. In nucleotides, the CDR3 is TGCGCCAGCAGCTCTATACCTAGCGGGGGGGCCGCCGGGGAGCTGTTTTTT.

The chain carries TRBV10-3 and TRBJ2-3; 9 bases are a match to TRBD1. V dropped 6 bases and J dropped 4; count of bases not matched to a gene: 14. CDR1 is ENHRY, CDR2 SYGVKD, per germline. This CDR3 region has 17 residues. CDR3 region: CAIRSNPGQGGADTQYF. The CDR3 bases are TGTGCCATCAGAAGCAATCCGGGACAGGGTGGTGCAGATACGCAGTATTTT.

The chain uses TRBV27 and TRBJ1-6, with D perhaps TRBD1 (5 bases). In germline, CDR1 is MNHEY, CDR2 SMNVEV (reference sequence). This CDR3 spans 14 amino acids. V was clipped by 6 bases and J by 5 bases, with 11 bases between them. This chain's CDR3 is CASRLRENNSPLHF. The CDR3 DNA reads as TGTGCCAGCAGACTCAGGGAAAATAATTCACCCCTCCACTTT.

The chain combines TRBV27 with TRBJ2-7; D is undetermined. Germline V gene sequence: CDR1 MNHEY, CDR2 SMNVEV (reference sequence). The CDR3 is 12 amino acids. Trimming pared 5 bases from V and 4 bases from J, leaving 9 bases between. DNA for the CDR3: TGTGCCAGCAGTCAAACCGGATACGAGCAGTACTTC. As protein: CASSQTGYEQYF.